These T cell receptor beta chains were read from a single sample in a study of T cells after posttransplantation cyclophosphamide. The data were produced by immunoSEQ multiplex PCR, yet TCRdb's version contains in-frame clones alone and is incomplete. The sample contains over 25,000 clones, none of them singletons. Sequencing input: PBMCs. The receptors come from a woman aged 55-69 years in good health, CMV-negative, and a related stem cell transplant donor. CDR3s include the opening cysteine and the closing phenylalanine or tryptophan. The order of the fields is CDR3 protein, CDR3 DNA, V gene, J gene, D gene, clone size. A D gene is named only where the DNA matches it firmly. The size entry is marked missing in some rows and otherwise reads once, few, many or a size class.

CDR3: CASSLAGTGGNEQFF; DNA: TGTGCCAGCAGTCTAGCCGGGACAGGGGGAAATGAGCAGTTCTTC; V: TRBV12-3/TRBV12-4; J: TRBJ2-1; D: TRBD1; size: many
CDR3: CASNYRSSGANVLTF; DNA: TGTGCCAGCAACTACAGGAGCTCTGGGGCCAACGTCCTGACTTTC; V: TRBV6-1; J: TRBJ2-6; D: NA; size: many
CDR3: CASSGRGAGDHEQYF; DNA: TGTGCCAGCAGTGGCCGAGGAGCGGGAGACCACGAGCAGTACTTC; V: TRBV27; J: TRBJ2-7; D: TRBD2; size: many
CDR3: CAISESRASGSSNEQFF; DNA: TGTGCCATCAGTGAGTCGAGGGCTAGCGGGAGCTCGAATGAGCAGTTCTTC; V: TRBV10-3; J: TRBJ2-1; D: TRBD2; size: many
CDR3: CASSSGLAGTYEQYF; DNA: TGTGCCAGCAGCTCGGGACTAGCGGGTACCTACGAGCAGTACTTC; V: TRBV5-5; J: TRBJ2-7; D: TRBD2; size: many
CDR3: CASSLYQGADYEQYF; DNA: TGTGCCAGCAGTTTATACCAGGGGGCGGACTACGAGCAGTACTTC; V: TRBV5-5; J: TRBJ2-7; D: TRBD1; size: many
CDR3: CASSPAGFTEAFF; DNA: TGTGCCAGCAGTCCCGCGGGATTCACTGAAGCTTTCTTT; V: TRBV6-5; J: TRBJ1-1; D: NA; size: many
CDR3: CASSPLLATYNEQFF; DNA: TGTGCCAGCTCACCTTTACTAGCGACCTACAATGAGCAGTTCTTC; V: TRBV18; J: TRBJ2-1; D: TRBD2; size: many
CDR3: CASSLQDSPHYEQYF; DNA: TGTGCCAGCAGCTTGCAGGACTCCCCCCACTACGAGCAGTACTTC; V: TRBV7-2; J: TRBJ2-7; D: NA; size: many
CDR3: CASSPGQGRMAYEQYF; DNA: TGTGCCAGTAGTCCGGGACAGGGGAGAATGGCCTACGAGCAGTACTTC; V: TRBV19; J: TRBJ2-7; D: TRBD1; size: many
CDR3: CASSPSRQGGGFRTGELFF; DNA: TGTGCCAGCAGTCCCTCGAGACAGGGGGGGGGCTTTCGCACCGGGGAGCTGTTTTTT; V: TRBV6-2/TRBV6-3; J: TRBJ2-2; D: TRBD1; size: many
CDR3: CASSHTGGIEAFF; DNA: TGTGCCAGCAGTCACACAGGGGGCATTGAAGCTTTCTTT; V: TRBV6-6; J: TRBJ1-1; D: TRBD1; size: NA
CDR3: CASSVGTALTEAFF; DNA: TGTGCCAGCAGCGTTGGAACAGCCCTCACTGAAGCTTTCTTT; V: TRBV9; J: TRBJ1-1; D: NA; size: many
CDR3: CASSPLGVRGTSNEQFF; DNA: TGTGCCAGCAGCCCACTGGGGGTCCGGGGGACGAGCAATGAGCAGTTCTTC; V: TRBV7-2; J: TRBJ2-1; D: NA; size: many
CDR3: CASSALEAGPRDEQFF; DNA: TGTGCCAGCAGCGCTCTCGAGGCGGGCCCTAGAGATGAGCAGTTCTTC; V: TRBV9; J: TRBJ2-1; D: NA; size: few
CDR3: CASSLARNTEAFF; DNA: TGTGCCAGCAGCTTAGCTCGGAACACTGAAGCTTTCTTT; V: TRBV7-7; J: TRBJ1-1; D: NA; size: many
CDR3: CASSTLQVDEKLFF; DNA: TGTGCCAGTAGTACCCTCCAGGTGGATGAAAAACTGTTTTTT; V: TRBV19; J: TRBJ1-4; D: NA; size: many
CDR3: CASSVLAGGGLETQYF; DNA: TGTGCCAGCAGTGTTCTAGCGGGAGGTGGACTAGAGACCCAGTACTTC; V: TRBV6-1; J: TRBJ2-5; D: TRBD2; size: few